This T cell receptor beta chain originates from a study of Ad26.COV2.S vaccination and SARS-CoV-2 variants (dated by TCRdb to about 2021). For the study in its entirety: Vaccine-arm donors were drawn from COV1001, a multicentre, randomized, double-blind, placebo-controlled phase I-IIa trial of Ad26.COV2.S in healthy adults. Ad26.COV2.S was given intramuscularly at 5x10^10 or 1x10^11 viral particles, as a single shot or as two shots 56 days apart. Sequencing of the TCRbeta repertoire served to evaluate the specificity and breadth of SARS-CoV-2-reactive T cell receptors following Ad26.COV2.S vaccination. The TCR-sequenced set comprised about 32 samples: some 19 Ad26.COV2.S vaccine recipients, 5 placebo recipients and 8 SARS-CoV-2 convalescent individuals. Trial participants were randomized into five groups of five, in which low-dose or high-dose Ad26.COV2.S was given once or twice, or placebo was given on both occasions. Blinding of investigators to trial group allocation was maintained during experiments and outcome assessment. Findings and caveats that apply to the study as a whole: Ad26.COV2.S recipients had higher spike-specific TCR breadth than placebo recipients (P = 0.0014). Comparing responses between vaccine doses or regimens was not something the study was powered to do. Non-spike TCR breadth was comparable between vaccine and placebo recipients, consistent with the vaccine containing only spike. Substantial breadth of spike-specific CD8+ and CD4+ T cell responses was reported after vaccination. According to the authors, total T cell responses may have been underestimated by the TCR breadth and depth analyses.

This clone was counted once. Its recognized antigen is unknown. The input lacks base qualities; no much larger clone sits a single base away. The sample's treatment or condition label is to be understood as: approximately 18 received Ad26.COV2.S at low or high dose, single or two shots; about 5 received placebo; per-sample allocation not given. For vaccine and placebo recipients, the sequenced repertoires came from samples collected on day 63 after the first injection. Cohort 1b enrolled fewer than 30 adults aged 18-55 years at a single site in Boston, USA, between 29 July and 7 August 2020. As a vaccine, Ad26.COV2.S was a replication-incompetent adenovirus type 26 vector that expressed a prefusion-stabilized SARS-CoV-2 spike protein derived from the original Wuhan strain. TCRbeta CDR3 regions were sequenced with the immunoSEQ Assay. After extraction, genomic DNA underwent amplification by bias-controlled multiplex PCR, followed by high-throughput sequencing. Concerning the study's data processing: To quantify the absolute abundance of every unique TCRbeta CDR3 region, sequences were collapsed and filtered. T cell fraction was estimated by normalization of TCRbeta template counts to usable DNA, with usable DNA being measured through amplification of reference genes present in all nucleated cells. Repertoire TCRs were annotated as SARS-CoV-2-specific by exact matching of V gene, CDR3 amino acid sequence and J gene to a known reactive TCR set. The reference SARS-CoV-2 TCR set came from MIRA and was filtered for enrichment in COVID-19-positive ImmuneCODE repertoires, removing public or cross-reactive TCRs. Using the MIRA antigens, annotated TCRs were further analysed by specific ORF or by position within an ORF. Depth was the summed frequency of annotated unique rearrangements, while breadth was defined as annotated unique rearrangements over total unique productive rearrangements. TCR breadth was compared between groups using two-sided Wilcoxon rank-sum tests. This immuneACCESS table, as held by TCRdb, lists in-frame sequences with V and J called but not all clones. Of the missing ones, under half trace to an unresolved V gene in checked studies; the others have no known cause. D and trimming were read from the DNA, whereas the V and J calls and clone size are those reported in that table. Here the sample has 300,000 to 400,000 clones; roughly 87% occur a single time. The ten largest clonotypes hold around 3.6% of the sample.

V lost 0 bases and J lost 1 base; the stretch between them is 7 bases long. From the germline V gene, CDR1 is LGHNA and CDR2 is YSLEER. There are 15 amino acids in the CDR3, from cysteine to phenylalanine inclusive. Of all the DNA, just the CDR3 is kept, 45 bases in frame from base 1. The TCR comes from a person between 18 and 59 years old who received the Ad26.COV2.S COVID-19 vaccine or a placebo. The chain couples TRBV4-3 to TRBJ1-5, with a tentative D gene TRBD1 over 6 matching bases. The sequencing here drew on peripheral blood, taken in a trial of Ad26.COV2.S vaccine versus placebo. The CDR3 protein sequence reads: CASSQDRGSNQPQHF. The nucleotides read TGCGCCAGCAGCCAAGATAGGGGGAGCAATCAGCCCCAGCATTTT.